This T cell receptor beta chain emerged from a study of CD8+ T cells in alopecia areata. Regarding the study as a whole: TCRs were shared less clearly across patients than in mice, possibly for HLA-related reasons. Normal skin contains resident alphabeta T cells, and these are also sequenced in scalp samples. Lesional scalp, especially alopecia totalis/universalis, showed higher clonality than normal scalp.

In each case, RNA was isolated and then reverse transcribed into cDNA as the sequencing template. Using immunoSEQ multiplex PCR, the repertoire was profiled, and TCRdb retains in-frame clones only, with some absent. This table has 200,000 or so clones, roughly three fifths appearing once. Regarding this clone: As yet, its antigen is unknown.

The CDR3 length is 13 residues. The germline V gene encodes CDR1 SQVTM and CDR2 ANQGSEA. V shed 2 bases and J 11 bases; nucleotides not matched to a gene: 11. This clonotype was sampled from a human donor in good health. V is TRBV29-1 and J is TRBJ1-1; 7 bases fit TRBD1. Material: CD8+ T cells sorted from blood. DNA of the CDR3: TGCAGCGTTGAACCGACAGGGTCAATAGGGGCTTTCTTT. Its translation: CSVEPTGSIGAFF.